This T cell receptor beta chain appears in the sequencing data of a study of glioma-infiltrating T cells. This clonotype was found a few times. Antigen: not known. Using RNA template, CDR3s of TCR alpha and beta were amplified with iRepertoire arm-PCR. For one-step reverse transcription and amplification, about 90-450 ng of tissue mRNA or PBMC total RNA was used. TCRdb analysed the multiplex PCR reads with MiXCR anew, one entry per CDR3 protein. This repertoire shows around 190,000 distinct CDR3 sequences, about 40% found once; its top ten account for about 5.2%. Study-level findings and limits: Non-neoplastic patients had below-expected tissue-blood divergence, while all gliomas exceeded expectation. Very few CDR3 sequences were shared between tissue and blood.

The length of the CDR3 is 15 residues. After removal of 6 bases from V and 8 bases from J, the junction contained 14 bases not matched to a gene. The genes are TRBV12-3 or TRBV12-4 and TRBJ2-3; 7 bases match TRBD2. The specimen was glioma tissue, nonneoplastic brain tissue, or PBMCs (not recorded which). This receptor was taken from a human donor with low-grade glioma or glioblastoma, undergoing nonglioma brain surgery, or in good health (not recorded which). This CDR3 is CASSIGLEVEGTQYF. The CDR3 DNA follows: TGTGCCAGCAGCATCGGACTAGAAGTAGAAGGTACGCAGTATTTT.